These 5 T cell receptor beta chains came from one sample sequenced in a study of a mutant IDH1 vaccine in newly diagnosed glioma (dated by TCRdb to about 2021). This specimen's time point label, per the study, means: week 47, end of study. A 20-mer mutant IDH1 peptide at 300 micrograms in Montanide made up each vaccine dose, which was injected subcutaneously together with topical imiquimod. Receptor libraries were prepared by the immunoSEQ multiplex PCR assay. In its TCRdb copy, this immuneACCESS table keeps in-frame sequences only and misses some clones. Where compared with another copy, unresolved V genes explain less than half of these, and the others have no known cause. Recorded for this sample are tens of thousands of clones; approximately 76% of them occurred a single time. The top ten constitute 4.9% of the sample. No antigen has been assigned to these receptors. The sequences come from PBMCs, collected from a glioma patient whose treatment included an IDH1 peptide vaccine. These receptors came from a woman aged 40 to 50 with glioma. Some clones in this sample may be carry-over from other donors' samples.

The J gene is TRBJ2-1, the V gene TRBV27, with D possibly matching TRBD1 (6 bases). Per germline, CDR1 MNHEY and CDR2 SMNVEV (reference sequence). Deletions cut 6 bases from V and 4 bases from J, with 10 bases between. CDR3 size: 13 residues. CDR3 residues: CASSQDRYNEQFF. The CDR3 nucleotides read TGTGCCAGCAGCCAGGACAGATACAATGAGCAGTTCTTC.

CDR3 in amino acids: CASSPRTGGGGNEQFF. DNA for the CDR3: TGCGCCAGCAGCCCACGGACAGGGGGAGGGGGGAATGAGCAGTTCTTC. The chain is built from TRBV5-1 and TRBJ2-1; 10 bases agree with TRBD1. The germline V gene has CDR1 SGHRS and CDR2 YFSETQ. This CDR3 has 16 residues. V was pared by 4 bases and J by 7 bases, with 11 bases of the junction left unmatched.

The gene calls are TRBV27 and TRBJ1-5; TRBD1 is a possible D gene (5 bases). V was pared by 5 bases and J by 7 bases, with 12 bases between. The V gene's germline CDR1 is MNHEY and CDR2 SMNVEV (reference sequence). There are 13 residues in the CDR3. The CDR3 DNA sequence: TGTGCCAGCAGTCCAGGGTCTCAGCAGCCCCAGCATTTT. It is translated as CASSPGSQQPQHF.

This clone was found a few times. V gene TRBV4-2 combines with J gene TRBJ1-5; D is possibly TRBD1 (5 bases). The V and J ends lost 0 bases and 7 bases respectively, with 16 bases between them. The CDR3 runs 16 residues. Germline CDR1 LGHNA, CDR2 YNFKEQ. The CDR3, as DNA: TGTGCCAGCAGCCAAGATCTGGGGCAGGGTGAACAGCCCCAGCATTTT. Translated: CASSQDLGQGEQPQHF.

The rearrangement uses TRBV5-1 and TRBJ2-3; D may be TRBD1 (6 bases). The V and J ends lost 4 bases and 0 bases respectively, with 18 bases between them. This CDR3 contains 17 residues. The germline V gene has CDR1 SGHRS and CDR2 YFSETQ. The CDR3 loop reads CASSTGHSLLSTDTQYF. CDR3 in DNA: TGCGCCAGCAGCACGGGACATTCACTCCTCAGCACAGATACGCAGTATTTT.